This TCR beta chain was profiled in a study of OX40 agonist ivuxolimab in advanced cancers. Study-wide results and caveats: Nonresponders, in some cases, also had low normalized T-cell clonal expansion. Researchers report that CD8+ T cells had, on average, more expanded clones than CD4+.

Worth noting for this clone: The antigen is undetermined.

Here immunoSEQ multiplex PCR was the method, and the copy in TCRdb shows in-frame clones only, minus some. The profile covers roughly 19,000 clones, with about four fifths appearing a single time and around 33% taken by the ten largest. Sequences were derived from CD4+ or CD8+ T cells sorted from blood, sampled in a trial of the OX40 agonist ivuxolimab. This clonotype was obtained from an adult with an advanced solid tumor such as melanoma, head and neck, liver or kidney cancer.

Here the CDR3 reads CASSQTTGTELKAFF. The CDR3 nucleotides are TGTGCCAGCAGCCAAACGACCGGGACAGAACTTAAAGCTTTCTTT. V usage is TRBV7-9 and J usage is TRBJ1-1; TRBD1 matches 7 bases. The CDR3 loop spans 15 amino acids. Germline V gives CDR1 SEHNR, CDR2 FQNEAQ (reference sequence). Germline trimming cut 5 bases from V and 9 bases from J; bases unmatched to any gene: 15.